A selection of T cell receptor beta chains follows, all from one sample in a study of T cell responses to AZD1222 COVID-19 vaccine. Profiled with immunoSEQ multiplex PCR; TCRdb holds only in-frame clones, not every one. The table has about 97,000 clones, approximately 86% seen once. The specimen was peripheral blood, collected on day 0 of AZD1222 vaccination. The receptors were sampled from an adult in good health. Each CDR3 is given with its conserved first and last residue. D genes are given only for firm matches. The size entry is marked missing in some rows and otherwise reads once, few, many or a size class.

clone_size,d_call,v_call,j_call,cdr3_aa,cdr3_nt
NA,NA,TRBV18,TRBJ1-1,CASSLNGALNTEAFF,TGTGCCAGCTCACTCAACGGAGCTTTGAACACTGAAGCTTTCTTT
NA,NA,TRBV6-4,TRBJ1-1,CASSLRASGTEAFF,TGTGCCAGCAGCCTCCGGGCCTCCGGCACTGAAGCTTTCTTT
NA,NA,TRBV4-3,TRBJ1-4,CASSPEPGPQKKLFF,TGCGCCAGCAGCCCTGAGCCGGGACCCCAGAAGAAACTGTTTTTT
NA,NA,TRBV6-5,TRBJ1-1,CASSYAQVNTEAFF,TGTGCCAGCAGTTACGCACAGGTGAACACTGAAGCTTTCTTT
once,TRBD2,TRBV5-1,TRBJ2-7,CASSLAAGGGTYEQYF,TGCGCCAGCAGCTTGGCCGCGGGGGGTGGCACCTACGAGCAGTACTTC
NA,NA,TRBV5-3,TRBJ2-7,CARSSTVSYEQYF,TGTGCCAGAAGCTCGACGGTTTCCTACGAGCAGTACTTC
NA,NA,TRBV7-2,TRBJ1-2,CASSFAGSYYGYTF,TGTGCCAGCAGCTTCGCAGGGAGTTACTATGGCTACACCTTC
NA,NA,TRBV28,TRBJ1-1,CASSFGLGGEAFF,TGTGCCAGCAGTTTTGGGCTGGGGGGTGAAGCTTTCTTT
NA,NA,TRBV19,TRBJ2-3,CASSMSGTDTQYF,TGTGCCAGTAGTATGAGCGGCACAGATACGCAGTATTTT
NA,NA,TRBV5-4,TRBJ2-5,CASSYGTSTGETQYF,TGTGCCAGCAGCTATGGTACCTCTACTGGGGAGACCCAGTACTTC
NA,TRBD1,TRBV28,TRBJ1-2,CASSLWTGNYGYTF,TGTGCCAGCAGTTTATGGACAGGGAACTATGGCTACACCTTC
NA,TRBD1,TRBV11-2,TRBJ2-5,CASSLAPTGGLETQYF,TGTGCCAGCAGCTTGGCTCCGACAGGGGGTTTAGAGACCCAGTACTTC
NA,NA,TRBV29-1,TRBJ1-3,CSVEGTRSGNTIYF,TGCAGCGTTGAAGGGACCCGCTCTGGAAACACCATATATTTT
NA,NA,TRBV3-1/TRBV3-2,TRBJ1-6,CASSQDRPTPSPGETPLHF,TGTGCCAGCAGCCAGGATAGGCCCACTCCTAGCCCTGGGGAGACACCCCTCCACTTT
NA,NA,TRBV19,TRBJ1-4,CASSILPRAEKLFF,TGTGCCAGTAGTATCCTCCCAAGAGCGGAAAAACTGTTTTTT
NA,TRBD2,TRBV30,TRBJ2-1,CAWRIAGAYNEQFF,TGTGCCTGGAGAATAGCGGGAGCCTACAATGAGCAGTTCTTC
NA,NA,TRBV27,TRBJ1-5,CASSVSFGQGQPQHF,TGTGCCAGCAGTGTATCGTTTGGGCAGGGGCAGCCCCAGCATTTT
NA,NA,TRBV9,TRBJ1-6,CASSPMRGGHNSPLHF,TGTGCCAGCAGCCCAATGCGGGGGGGCCATAATTCACCCCTCCACTTT
NA,NA,TRBV5-1,TRBJ1-4,CASSLEVNEKLFF,TGCGCCAGCAGCTTGGAAGTGAATGAAAAACTGTTTTTT
once,TRBD2,TRBV3-1/TRBV3-2,TRBJ2-1,CASSYRTSGQFF,TGTGCCAGCAGTTACAGGACTAGCGGCCAGTTCTTC
NA,NA,TRBV21-1,TRBJ1-6,CASSTWRAYTGDSPLHF,TGTGCCAGCAGCACCTGGAGGGCCTATACAGGGGATTCACCCCTCCACTTT
NA,NA,TRBV20-1,TRBJ2-1,CSASRGEFYNEQFF,TGCAGTGCTAGTAGGGGGGAATTCTACAATGAGCAGTTCTTC
NA,NA,TRBV6-2/TRBV6-3,TRBJ1-2,CASSPGAGRYGYTF,TGTGCCAGCAGTCCCGGGGCAGGTAGGTATGGCTACACCTTC
NA,TRBD2,TRBV14,TRBJ2-1,CASSQTGLAGYNEQFF,TGTGCCAGCAGCCAGACCGGACTAGCAGGGTACAATGAGCAGTTCTTC
NA,NA,TRBV5-3,TRBJ2-3,CARSFYSSRTQYF,TGTGCCAGAAGCTTCTACAGCTCCCGTACGCAGTATTTT
NA,TRBD1,TRBV30,TRBJ1-2,CAWDRTGINYGYTF,TGTGCCTGGGATCGGACAGGAATAAACTATGGCTACACCTTC
NA,NA,TRBV6-5,TRBJ1-2,CASRLTPGLNYGYTF,TGTGCCAGCAGACTTACCCCGGGACTTAACTATGGCTACACCTTC
once,NA,TRBV5-1,TRBJ2-3,CASSLAGTNTDTQYF,TGCGCCAGCAGCTTGGCCGGGACAAACACAGATACGCAGTATTTT
NA,NA,TRBV28,TRBJ2-1,CASTTLRSGQLNSVAFSYNEQFF,TGTGCCAGCACCACTCTCCGTTCTGGGCAACTAAACAGTGTGGCGTTCTCCTACAATGAGCAGTTCTTC
NA,NA,TRBV30,TRBJ1-2,CAWITGENYGYTF,TGTGCCTGGATTACGGGGGAGAACTATGGCTACACCTTC
NA,NA,TRBV6-5,TRBJ2-5,CASSMSDPGRETQYF,TGTGCCAGCAGTATGTCGGATCCCGGGCGGGAGACCCAGTACTTC
NA,TRBD1,TRBV4-2,TRBJ2-2,CASSQPDRGNTGELFF,TGTGCCAGCAGCCAACCAGACAGGGGGAACACCGGGGAGCTGTTTTTT
NA,TRBD1,TRBV30,TRBJ1-1,CAWSARTGMNTEAFF,TGTGCCTGGAGTGCCAGGACAGGGATGAACACTGAAGCTTTCTTT
many,TRBD1,TRBV28,TRBJ1-2,CASSSFWRDRVSNYGYTF,TGTGCCAGCAGTTCATTTTGGCGGGACAGGGTATCCAACTATGGCTACACCTTC
NA,TRBD2,TRBV6-2/TRBV6-3,TRBJ2-2,CASSYHLTGLANTGELFF,TGTGCCAGCAGTTATCACCTAACAGGACTAGCGAACACCGGGGAGCTGTTTTTT
NA,TRBD1,TRBV28,TRBJ2-1,CASSPPYRGTGVEQFF,TGTGCCAGCAGCCCTCCCTACAGGGGGACAGGGGTTGAGCAGTTCTTC
NA,TRBD2,TRBV5-6,TRBJ2-1,CASSLRLAGGNEQFF,TGTGCCAGCAGCTTGAGACTAGCGGGAGGAAATGAGCAGTTCTTC
few,NA,TRBV21-1,TRBJ2-7,CASSTWGGQVPYEQYF,TGTGCCAGCAGCACCTGGGGGGGACAAGTACCCTACGAGCAGTACTTC
once,TRBD1,TRBV28,TRBJ1-2,CASSLGDSLYGYTF,TGTGCCAGCAGTTTAGGGGACAGTCTCTATGGCTACACCTTC
NA,NA,TRBV5-1,TRBJ2-6,CASSLTVSGANVLTF,TGCGCCAGCAGCTTGACGGTCTCTGGGGCCAACGTCCTGACTTTC
once,NA,TRBV18,TRBJ2-5,CASSPQRETQYF,TGTGCCAGCTCACCACAAAGAGAGACCCAGTACTTC
NA,NA,TRBV11-3,TRBJ2-2,CASSLGGKGRTGELFF,TGTGCCAGCAGCTTAGGCGGTAAAGGCCGAACCGGGGAGCTGTTTTTT
NA,NA,TRBV11-2,TRBJ1-2,CASSFGATSSIGYTF,TGTGCCAGCAGCTTCGGGGCGACATCTTCTATTGGCTACACCTTC
NA,TRBD1,TRBV6-5,TRBJ2-3,CASSYSTGGDTQYF,TGTGCCAGCAGTTACTCAACAGGGGGAGATACGCAGTATTTT
NA,NA,TRBV19,TRBJ2-1,CASSIDPSKPEQFF,TGTGCCAGTAGTATAGATCCATCTAAACCCGAGCAGTTCTTC
NA,NA,TRBV25-1,TRBJ2-1,CASSYGNEQFF,TGTGCCAGCAGTTACGGCAATGAGCAGTTCTTC
NA,NA,TRBV4-3,TRBJ2-1,CASSLREGIHEQFF,TGCGCCAGCAGCCTTCGGGAAGGGATCCATGAGCAGTTCTTC
NA,TRBD2,TRBV27,TRBJ2-1,CASSLDRLSGRAYNEQFF,TGTGCCAGCAGTTTAGACCGCCTCAGCGGGAGGGCCTACAATGAGCAGTTCTTC
NA,TRBD2,TRBV19,TRBJ2-5,CASTKTSGQETQYF,TGTGCCAGTACCAAGACTAGCGGTCAAGAGACCCAGTACTTC
NA,TRBD1,TRBV7-2,TRBJ2-1,CASSLAGTGPNEQFF,TGTGCCAGCAGCTTAGCGGGGACAGGGCCCAATGAGCAGTTCTTC